The clone carrying this T cell receptor (beta chain) was counted between two and nine times. The data belong to a study of early T cells in non-severe SARS-CoV-2 infection. About the research overall: It was bulk RNA from unsorted whole blood that was sequenced, and the chains were unpaired.

TCRdb fed the 5' RACE reads into MiXCR, producing one record per CDR3 protein. The table lists 75,000 to 80,000 distinct CDR3 sequences, about 11% of them singletons. Germline V CDR1 and CDR2: SNHLY, FYNNEI. V was pared by 1 base and J by 3 bases, with 9 bases between. The CDR3 spans 15 residues. The TCR comes from an adult who was a healthcare worker with PCR-confirmed SARS-CoV-2 infection or an uninfected control (not recorded which). The specimen comprised whole blood, sampled at baseline. This sequence joins TRBV2 and TRBJ2-2, with D maybe TRBD2 (6 bases). The CDR3 DNA sequence: TGTGCCAGCAGTGAAGAAGGAGGGGACACCGGGGAGCTGTTTTTT. Protein sequence: CASSEEGGDTGELFF. Complete variable domain (other parts from reference TRBV2 and TRBJ2-2): EPEVTQTPSHQVTQMGQEVILRCVPISNHLYFYWYRQILGQKVEFLVSFYNNEISEKSEIFDDQFSVERPDGSNFTLKIRSTKLEDSAMYFCASSEEGGDTGELFFGEGSRLTVL.